This T cell receptor (beta chain) was identified during a study of vaccination effects on CD4 cells after COVID-19 (dated by TCRdb to about 2022). Concerning the study at large: In the ViraFEST assay, PBMC were stimulated with viral peptide pools, and antigen-specific CD4+ T cell clonotypes were then identified by expansion using TCR sequencing. The study compared SARS-CoV-2 spike-specific CD4+ TCR repertoires before and after mRNA vaccination in COVID-19 convalescent patients and infection-naive vaccine recipients. Post-vaccine samples across the study were collected a median of 72 days after the second dose, with a range of 14 to 241. The full study included ten to eleven COVID-19 convalescent patients and a few SARS-CoV-2-naive healthy vaccine recipients. A few million PBMC per well were cultured with around 10 ug/ml peptides in IMDM containing around 5.3% human AB serum, roughly 10 IU/ml IL-2 and gentamicin. The Oncomine TCR Beta short-read assay on an Illumina iSeq 100 was used to sequence cultures from other donors in the study.

After around 11 days of culture, CD4+ T cells were isolated with the EasySep CD4+ T cell isolation kit. Each participant received two doses of an mRNA SARS-CoV-2 vaccine, either BNT162b2 or mRNA-1273. Healthy vaccine recipients had no prior SARS-CoV-2 infection, confirmed by negative nucleocapsid antibodies before and after vaccination. Half of the culture medium was replaced with fresh IL-2-containing medium on days 3 and 7. Unless noted otherwise, every peptide stimulation condition was cultured in triplicate wells. Using Ficoll-Paque Plus gradient centrifugation, PBMC were separated from whole blood and then either used fresh or cryopreserved at -140C. Genomic DNA was extracted from cultured CD4+ T cells with the QIAamp micro DNA kit. From its cysteine to its phenylalanine, the CDR3 spans 15 amino acids. Just CDR3 DNA is preserved here, 45 bases in frame from base 1. V drops 0 bases and J drops 7 bases, leaving 15 bases in between. In the germline V gene (reference sequence), CDR1 corresponds to LGHDT and CDR2 to YNNKEL.

The protocol used for the library was the immunoSEQ multiplex PCR assay. DNA from the cultured and isolated CD4+ T cells underwent TCR beta CDR3 sequencing. Per the original workflow: Non-productive TCR sequences were removed, reads were trimmed to the CDR3 region, and CDR3s of at least 7 amino acids were retained. Antigen-specific clonotypes were identified with the MANAFEST web app by comparing expansion in peptide wells against reference cultures. To count as positive, a clone had to show expansion at FDR<0.05 compared with the reference and with all other wells, an odds ratio above 5, and a frequency above 0.1% in two replicate wells. A clonotype was called cross-reactive if it was significantly expanded both in SARS-CoV-2 spike wells and in at least one common cold coronavirus spike condition. Levenshtein distance calculated with the stringdist R package was used to assess CDR3 similarity, and unrooted trees were constructed with ape in R 3.6.1. The source is immuneACCESS, and TCRdb retained only in-frame sequences with V and J called. Part of the clones is not carried over; for the studies checked, unresolved V genes explain less than half of this, and the remainder is unexplained. Clone size and V and J calls were adopted from that table, with D and trimming inferred from the DNA. This sample gives approximately 37,000 clones in total; about 70% of them show up just once. The top ten clonotypes cover about 8% of the sample.

The paper's findings and limits, for the study overall: The study was limited by a small number of convalescent patients and lacked early post-infection timepoints. Clones induced by infection and clones induced by vaccination both contracted markedly at late timepoints after vaccination, which fits with T cell responses waning over time. In healthy vaccine recipients, vaccine-induced clones were almost all SARS-CoV-2 mono-reactive, with only 1 of 255 being cross-reactive with common cold coronaviruses.

Notes on this clone: The target of this receptor is not known. The input lacks base qualities; no much larger clone sits a single base away.

This receptor was identified in a human donor who received a COVID-19 vaccine. The sample here was CD4+ T cells from PBMCs cultured without peptide, taken after COVID-19 vaccination. The V and J segments used are TRBV3-1 (or the pseudogene TRBV3-2) and TRBJ1-2; the D gene assignment is ambiguous. The DNA sequence is as follows: TGTGCCAGCAGCCAAGATACGACACCATGGGGTGGCTACACCTTC. Its protein reads: CASSQDTTPWGGYTF.